This TCR beta chain was obtained from a study of blood T cell repertoires in COVID-19. Background on the study: The United States, Italy and Spain were the sources of the acute and convalescent COVID-19 samples. PBMCs, B-cell-depleted T cells, or T cells were the source of the cDNA or gDNA that made up the material.

How the authors handled the data: Nucleated cell counts were estimated from reference gene primer amplification. The data were produced by immunoSEQ multiplex PCR, yet TCRdb's version contains in-frame clones alone and is incomplete. V, J and clone size were drawn from that table, and D and trimming were deduced from the DNA. In the table there are 210,000 or so clones, around four fifths of which are singletons. This clonotype was obtained from a human donor in a cohort sampled during active COVID-19. Sequenced material: peripheral blood.

In DNA form, the CDR3 reads TGCAGTGCTAGTAGCGGCCGGCGGGGCTACACCTTC. The encoded protein is CSASSGRRGYTF. The gene calls are TRBV20-1 and TRBJ1-2; D not certain. Germline V gives CDR1 DFQATT, CDR2 SNEGSKA (reference sequence). The V gene lost 3 bases and the J gene lost 8 bases, with 13 bases spanning the gap. The CDR3 runs 12 residues.